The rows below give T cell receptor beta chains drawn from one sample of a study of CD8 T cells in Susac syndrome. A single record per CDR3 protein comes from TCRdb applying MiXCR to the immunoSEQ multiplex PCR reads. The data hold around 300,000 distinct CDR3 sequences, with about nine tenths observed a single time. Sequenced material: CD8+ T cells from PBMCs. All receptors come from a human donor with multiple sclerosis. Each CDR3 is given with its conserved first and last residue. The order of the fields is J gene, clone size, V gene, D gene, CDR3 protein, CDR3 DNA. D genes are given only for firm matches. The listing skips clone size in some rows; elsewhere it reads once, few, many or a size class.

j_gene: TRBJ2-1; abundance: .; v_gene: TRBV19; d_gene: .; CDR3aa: CASSLKTYNEQFF; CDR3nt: TGTGCCAGTAGTTTGAAGACATACAATGAGCAGTTCTTC
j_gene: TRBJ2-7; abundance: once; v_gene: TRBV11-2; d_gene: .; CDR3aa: CASGGATYEQYF; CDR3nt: TGTGCCAGCGGGGGGGCAACCTACGAGCAGTACTTC
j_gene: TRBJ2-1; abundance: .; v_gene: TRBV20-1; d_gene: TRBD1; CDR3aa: CSARDRQGRSYNEQFF; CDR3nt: TGCAGTGCTAGAGACCGACAGGGAAGATCCTACAATGAGCAGTTCTTC
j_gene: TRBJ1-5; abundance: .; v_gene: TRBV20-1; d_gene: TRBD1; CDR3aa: CSAREAGTENQPQHF; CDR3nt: TGCAGTGCTAGAGAGGCCGGGACAGAGAATCAGCCCCAGCATTTT
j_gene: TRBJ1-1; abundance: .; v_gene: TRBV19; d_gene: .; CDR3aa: CASRSVGHTEAFF; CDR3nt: TGTGCCAGTCGGTCGGTCGGCCATACTGAAGCTTTCTTT
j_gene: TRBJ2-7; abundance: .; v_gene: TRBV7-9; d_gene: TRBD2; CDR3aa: CASSLPTSGSSYEQYF; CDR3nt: TGTGCCAGCAGCTTACCCACTAGCGGGAGCTCCTACGAGCAGTACTTC
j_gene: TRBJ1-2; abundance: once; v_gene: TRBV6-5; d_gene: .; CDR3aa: CASSYSPDSNFANYGYTF; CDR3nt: TGTGCCAGCAGTTACTCTCCGGACAGCAACTTCGCTAACTATGGCTACACCTTC
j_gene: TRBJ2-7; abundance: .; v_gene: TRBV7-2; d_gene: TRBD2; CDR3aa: CASSSPVREGGYEQYF; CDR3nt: TGTGCCAGCAGCTCCCCCGTCCGGGAGGGCGGGTACGAGCAGTACTTC
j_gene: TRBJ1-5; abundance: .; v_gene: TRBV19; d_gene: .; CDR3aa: CASSIFGVGNQPQHF; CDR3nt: TGTGCCAGTAGTATTTTCGGAGTGGGCAATCAGCCCCAGCATTTT
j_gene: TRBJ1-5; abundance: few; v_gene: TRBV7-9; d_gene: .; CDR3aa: CASSSGGANQPQHF; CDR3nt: TGTGCCAGCAGCTCTGGGGGGGCGAATCAGCCCCAGCATTTT
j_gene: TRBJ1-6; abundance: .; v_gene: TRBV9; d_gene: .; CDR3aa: CASSPLALTDSPLHF; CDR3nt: TGTGCCAGCAGCCCCTTGGCGCTTACCGATTCACCCCTCCACTTT
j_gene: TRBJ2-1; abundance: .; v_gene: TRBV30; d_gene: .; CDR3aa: CAWSDGFNEQFF; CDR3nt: TGTGCCTGGAGTGATGGGTTTAATGAGCAGTTCTTC
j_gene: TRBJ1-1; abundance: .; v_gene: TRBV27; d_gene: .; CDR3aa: CASSSALDSVGTEAFF; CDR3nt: TGTGCCAGCAGTTCCGCCCTCGACTCTGTCGGCACTGAAGCTTTCTTT
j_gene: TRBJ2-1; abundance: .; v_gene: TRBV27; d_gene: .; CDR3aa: CASSGQYNEQFF; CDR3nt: TGTGCCAGCAGTGGACAGTACAATGAGCAGTTCTTC
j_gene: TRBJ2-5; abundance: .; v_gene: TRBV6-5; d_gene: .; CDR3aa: CASSYSEGGETQYF; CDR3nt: TGTGCCAGCAGTTACTCGGAAGGAGGGGAGACCCAGTACTTC
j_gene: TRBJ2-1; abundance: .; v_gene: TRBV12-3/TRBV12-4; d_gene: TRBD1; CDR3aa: CASSLTGAGNEQFF; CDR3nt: TGTGCCAGCAGTTTGACAGGGGCTGGCAATGAGCAGTTCTTC
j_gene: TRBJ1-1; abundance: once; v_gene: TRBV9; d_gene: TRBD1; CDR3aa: CASSEGQGNTEAFF; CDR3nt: TGTGCCAGCAGCGAGGGACAGGGCAACACTGAAGCTTTCTTT
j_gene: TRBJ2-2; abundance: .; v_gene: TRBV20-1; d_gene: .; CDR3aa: CSARDWGVANTGELFF; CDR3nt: TGCAGTGCTAGAGATTGGGGGGTCGCGAACACCGGGGAGCTGTTTTTT
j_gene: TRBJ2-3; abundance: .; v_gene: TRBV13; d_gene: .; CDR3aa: CAGSGGDTQYF; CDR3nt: TGTGCCGGATCCGGGGGAGATACGCAGTATTTT
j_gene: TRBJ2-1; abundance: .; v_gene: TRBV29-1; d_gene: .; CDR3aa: CSVYPQGYEQFF; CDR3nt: TGCAGCGTTTACCCCCAGGGTTATGAGCAGTTCTTC
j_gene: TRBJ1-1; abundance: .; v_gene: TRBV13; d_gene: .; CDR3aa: CASSLGPGIDTEAFF; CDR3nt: TGTGCCAGCAGCTTAGGCCCGGGAATCGACACTGAAGCTTTCTTT
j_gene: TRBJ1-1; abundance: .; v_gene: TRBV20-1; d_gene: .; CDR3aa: CSARPRPEGTEAFF; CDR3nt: TGCAGTGCTAGACCCCGCCCCGAGGGCACTGAAGCTTTCTTT
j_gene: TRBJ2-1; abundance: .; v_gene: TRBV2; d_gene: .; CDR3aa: CALGGQKISYNEQFF; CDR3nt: TGTGCCCTTGGAGGCCAAAAAATCTCCTACAATGAGCAGTTCTTC
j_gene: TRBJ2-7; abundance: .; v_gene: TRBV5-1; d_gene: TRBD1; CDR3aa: CASSLMGQSEQYF; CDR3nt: TGCGCCAGCAGCTTGATGGGACAGAGCGAGCAGTACTTC
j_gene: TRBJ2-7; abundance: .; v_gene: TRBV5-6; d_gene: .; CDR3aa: CASSLRGNVYEQYF; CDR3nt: TGTGCCAGCAGCTTGAGGGGGAACGTCTACGAGCAGTACTTC
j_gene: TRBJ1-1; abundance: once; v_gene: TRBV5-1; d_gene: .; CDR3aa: CASSLDESYMNTEAFF; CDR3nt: TGCGCCAGCAGCTTGGATGAGTCTTATATGAACACTGAAGCTTTCTTT
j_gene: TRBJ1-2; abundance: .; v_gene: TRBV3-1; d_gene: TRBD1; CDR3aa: CASSQDRASQGNYGYTF; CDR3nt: TGTGCCAGCAGCCAAGATAGGGCCTCACAGGGGAACTATGGCTACACCTTC
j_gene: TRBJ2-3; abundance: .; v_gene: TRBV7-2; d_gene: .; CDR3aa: CASSLAGRLDTQYF; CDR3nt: TGTGCCAGCAGCTTAGCAGGCAGATTAGATACGCAGTATTTT
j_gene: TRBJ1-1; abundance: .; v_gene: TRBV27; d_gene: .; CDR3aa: CASSLGHPDEAFF; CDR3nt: TGTGCCAGCAGTCTTGGACACCCAGATGAAGCTTTCTTT
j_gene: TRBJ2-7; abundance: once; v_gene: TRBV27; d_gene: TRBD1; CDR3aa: CASGRGQLYEQYF; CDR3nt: TGTGCCAGCGGCCGGGGACAGCTCTACGAGCAGTACTTC
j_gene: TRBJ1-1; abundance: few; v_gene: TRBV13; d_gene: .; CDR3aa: CASSLVANTEAFF; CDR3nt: TGTGCCAGCAGCTTAGTCGCGAACACTGAAGCTTTCTTT
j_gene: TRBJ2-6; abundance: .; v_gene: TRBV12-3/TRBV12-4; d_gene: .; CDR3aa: CASEVPGANVLTF; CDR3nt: TGTGCCAGCGAGGTGCCTGGGGCCAACGTCCTGACTTTC
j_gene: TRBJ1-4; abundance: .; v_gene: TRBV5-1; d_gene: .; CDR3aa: CASSPGRGNEKLFF; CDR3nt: TGCGCCAGCAGCCCGGGACGGGGAAATGAAAAACTGTTTTTT
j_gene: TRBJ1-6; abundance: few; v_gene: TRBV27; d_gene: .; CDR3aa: CASSSYGTSPLHF; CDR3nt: TGTGCCAGCAGTTCATACGGAACTTCACCCCTCCACTTT
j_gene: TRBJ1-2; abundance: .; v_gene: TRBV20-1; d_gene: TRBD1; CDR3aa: CSAPQSWDRGGYTF; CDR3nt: TGCAGTGCGCCCCAATCGTGGGACAGGGGTGGCTACACCTTC
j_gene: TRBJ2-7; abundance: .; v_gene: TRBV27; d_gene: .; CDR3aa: CASSQSGGTYEQYF; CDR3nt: TGTGCCAGCAGTCAGTCAGGGGGGACCTACGAGCAGTACTTC
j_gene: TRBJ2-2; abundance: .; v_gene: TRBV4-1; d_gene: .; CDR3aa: CASSQVDSTGELFF; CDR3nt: TGCGCCAGCAGCCAAGTAGACAGCACCGGGGAGCTGTTTTTT
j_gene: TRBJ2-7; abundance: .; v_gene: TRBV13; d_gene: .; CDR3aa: CASSRAGVPVLNEQYF; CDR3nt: TGTGCCAGCAGCCGTGCCGGGGTGCCAGTCCTGAACGAGCAGTACTTC
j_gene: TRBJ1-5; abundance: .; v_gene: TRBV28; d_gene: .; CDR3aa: CASSFGQFGNQPQHF; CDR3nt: TGTGCCAGCAGTTTCGGACAGTTTGGCAATCAGCCCCAGCATTTT
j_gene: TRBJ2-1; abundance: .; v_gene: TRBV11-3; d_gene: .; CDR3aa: CASSLEGGEQFF; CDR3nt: TGTGCCAGCAGTTTGGAGGGCGGTGAGCAGTTCTTC
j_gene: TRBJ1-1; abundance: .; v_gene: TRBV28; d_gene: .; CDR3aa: CASSFRGPRTTEAFF; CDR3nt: TGTGCCAGCAGTTTCCGGGGCCCCAGGACCACTGAAGCTTTCTTT
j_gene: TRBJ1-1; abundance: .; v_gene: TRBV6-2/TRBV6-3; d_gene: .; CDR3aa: CASMGTGLANTEAFF; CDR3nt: TGTGCCAGCATGGGGACGGGCCTGGCGAACACTGAAGCTTTCTTT
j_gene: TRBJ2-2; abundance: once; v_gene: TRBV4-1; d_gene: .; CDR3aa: CASTSGASSGELFF; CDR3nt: TGCGCCAGCACCTCTGGGGCTAGCTCCGGGGAGCTGTTTTTT
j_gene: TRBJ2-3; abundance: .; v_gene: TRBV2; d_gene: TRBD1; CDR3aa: CASSRTGISTDTQYF; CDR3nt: TGTGCCAGCAGTCGGACAGGGATAAGCACAGATACGCAGTATTTT
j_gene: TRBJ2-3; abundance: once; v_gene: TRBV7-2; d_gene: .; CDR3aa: CASSLGRGWGTDTQYF; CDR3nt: TGTGCCAGCAGCTTAGGGCGGGGTTGGGGCACAGATACGCAGTATTTT